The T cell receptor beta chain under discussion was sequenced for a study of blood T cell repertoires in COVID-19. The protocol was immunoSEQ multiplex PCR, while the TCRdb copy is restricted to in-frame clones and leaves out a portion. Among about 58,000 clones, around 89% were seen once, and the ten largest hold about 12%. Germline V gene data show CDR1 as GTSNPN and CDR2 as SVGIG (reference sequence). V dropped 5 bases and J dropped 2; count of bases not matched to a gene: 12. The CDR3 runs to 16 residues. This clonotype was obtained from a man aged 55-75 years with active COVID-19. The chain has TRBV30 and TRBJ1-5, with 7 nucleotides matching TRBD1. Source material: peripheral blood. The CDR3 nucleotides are TGTGCCTGGGGGGTCGGAGACAGGGTGGGCAATCAGCCCCAGCATTTT. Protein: CAWGVGDRVGNQPQHF.